The 28 T cell receptor beta chains below all came from one sample that was sequenced in a study of blood T cells in healthy people across ages. A second PCR, run for roughly 6 to 11 cycles, used a sample-barcoded 5' primer plus a J-beta primer mix. TCRdb reanalysed the 5' RACE reads using MiXCR and keeps one entry per CDR3 protein. The table has around 1,500,000 distinct CDR3 sequences, roughly 40% seen once; the top ten hold approximately 7.9%. Sequencing used blood. The receptors shown here come from a woman aged 18-35 years in good health.

The rearrangement joins TRBV20-1 to TRBJ2-3, with 9 bases lining up with TRBD1. The CDR3 is 13 amino acids. The junction had 4 bases not matched to a gene; V was cut back by 3 bases and J by 6 bases. Per the germline V gene, CDR1 is DFQATT and CDR2 is SNEGSKA (reference sequence). The CDR3 sequence is CSASTGGVDTQYF. CDR3 sequence (DNA): TGCAGTGCTAGTACAGGGGGCGTGGATACGCAGTATTTT.

The CDR3, as DNA: TGCAGTGCCCTCCCCGGGGGGCTCGGGGATACGCAGTATTTT. Residues: CSALPGGLGDTQYF. The chain employs TRBV20-1 and TRBJ2-3; maybe TRBD2 (7 bases). This CDR3 is built from 14 residues. CDR1 and CDR2 from the germline V gene are DFQATT and SNEGSKA (reference sequence). V was cut by 6 bases and J by 6 bases, with 19 bases left in between.

The rearrangement links TRBV24-1 to TRBJ2-1; the D gene is possibly TRBD2 (5 bases). CDR1 KGHDR and CDR2 SFDVKD come from the germline V gene. The length of the CDR3 is 14 residues. Trimming cost V 4 bases and J 6 bases, with 12 bases left between them. The CDR3, as DNA: TGTGCCACCAGTGACTCCGGGATCACCAATGAGCAGTTCTTC. Translating gives CATSDSGITNEQFF.

The V gene is TRBV19, the J gene TRBJ2-5; D is undetermined. The V end lost 4 bases, the J end lost 0 bases, and 6 bases lay between the germline ends. The CDR3 covers 13 residues. CDR1 LNHDA and CDR2 SQIVND come from the germline V gene (reference sequence). The DNA of the CDR3 is TGTGCCAGTAGTAAGAACCACCAAGAGACCCAGTACTTC. It encodes CASSKNHQETQYF.

This clonotype was counted a few times. The V and J genes are TRBV6-6 and TRBJ2-1; D is ambiguous. This CDR3 is 17 amino acids long. From germline, CDR1 is MNHNY and CDR2 SVGAGI (reference sequence). V lost 2 bases and J lost 0, with 14 bases in between. As DNA, the CDR3 is TGTGCCAGCAGTTACCCGGACGGTGGAGTCTCCTACAATGAGCAGTTCTTC. It yields the protein CASSYPDGGVSYNEQFF.

The V and J genes are TRBV6-1 and TRBJ2-3; 8 bases match TRBD2. Trimming removed 6 bases from V and 5 bases from J; junction bases left unmatched: 10. CDR1 is MNHNS and CDR2 is SASEGT in the germline V gene. The length of the CDR3 is 15 residues. The CDR3 DNA reads as TGTGCCAGCAGGGGCCAGCGGGAGACCATAGATACGCAGTATTTT. It codes for CASRGQRETIDTQYF.

This clonotype occurred a few times. The rearrangement joins TRBV6-2 or TRBV6-3 to TRBJ2-5, with D perhaps matching TRBD2 (6 bases). V was trimmed by 6 bases and J by 2 bases, leaving 16 bases between them. Germline loops: CDR1 MNHEY, CDR2 SVGEGT. The CDR3 has 15 amino acids. The CDR3 protein is CASRRFSGPQETQYF. The CDR3 DNA reads TGTGCCAGCAGGCGATTTAGCGGACCTCAAGAGACCCAGTACTTC.

This clonotype has just a few counts. The CDR3 here is CSASPVIAAGKLFF. The CDR3 region has the DNA TGCAGTGCTAGCCCTGTAATTGCGGCGGGAAAACTGTTTTTT. The chain carries TRBV20-1 and TRBJ1-4; no clear D gene. CDR3 length equals 14 residues. V was clipped by 3 bases and J by 10 bases, with 18 bases between them. Germline values: CDR1 DFQATT, CDR2 SNEGSKA (reference sequence).

This clonotype was counted only a few times. The rearrangement uses TRBV18 and TRBJ2-7, with 7 nucleotides matching TRBD1. The CDR3 runs to 15 residues. With V trimmed by 3 bases and J by 0 bases, 5 bases remained unmatched. CDR1 is KGHSH and CDR2 is LQKENI in the germline V gene. This CDR3 is CASSPSTGISYEQYF. The DNA of the CDR3 is TGTGCCAGCTCACCCTCGACAGGGATCTCCTACGAGCAGTACTTC. The full variable domain, with the rest looked up from reference TRBV18 and TRBJ2-7, is NAGVMQNPRHLVRRRGQEARLRCSPMKGHSHVYWYRQLPEEGLKFMVYLQKENIIDESGMPKERFSAEFPKEGPSILRIQQVVRGDSAAYFCASSPSTGISYEQYFGPGTRLTVT.

A few counts support this clonotype. The rearrangement links TRBV27 to TRBJ1-5, with TRBD1 identical over 8 bases. The CDR3 is 15 amino acids. Germline V gene data show CDR1 as MNHEY and CDR2 as SMNVEV (reference sequence). V trimming: 5 bases; J trimming: 6 bases; junction bases outside the gene matches: 9. CDR3 nucleotide sequence: TGTGCCAGCAGTCCCGACAGGGGAGACAGTCAGCCCCAGCATTTT. Translated, it gives CASSPDRGDSQPQHF.

This clonotype was counted between two and nine times. The gene calls are TRBV12-3 or TRBV12-4 and TRBJ2-7, with TRBD1 identical over 7 bases. The CDR3 covers 16 residues. V shed 1 base, J shed 3 bases, and the junction held 9 bases outside the gene matches. The CDR3 protein is CASSLVRDRVFYEQYF. In nucleotides, the CDR3 is TGTGCCAGCAGTTTAGTTCGGGACAGAGTTTTCTACGAGCAGTACTTC.

V is TRBV21-1 and J is TRBJ2-5. TRBV21-1 is tagged as a pseudogene. The CDR3 has 15 residues. CDR3: CASSNLRQFQETQYF. The CDR3 DNA reads as TGTGCCAGCAGCAATCTGAGACAGTTCCAAGAGACCCAGTACTTC.

The chain combines TRBV3-1 with TRBJ2-1, with D possibly TRBD1 on 6 matching bases. The CDR3 spans 14 residues. Germline V gene data show CDR1 as LGHDT and CDR2 as YNNKEL (reference sequence). V was pared by 7 bases and J by 10 bases, with 20 bases between. CDR3 amino acids: CASNWGRSSYEQFF. CDR3 coding DNA: TGTGCCAGCAACTGGGGGCGGTCCTCCTACGAGCAGTTCTTC.

This clonotype was detected only a few times. This chain joins TRBV11-2 and TRBJ2-5, with TRBD2 matching over 13 bases. The length of the CDR3 is 14 residues. After removal of 3 bases from V and 7 bases from J, the junction contained 2 bases not matched to a gene. Per germline, CDR1 SGHAT and CDR2 FQNNGV. The CDR3 loop reads CASSLGLAGWTQYF. CDR3 nucleotide sequence: TGTGCCAGCAGCTTGGGACTAGCGGGGTGGACCCAGTACTTC.

CDR3 nucleotides: TGTGCCAGCAGCCAAGATTCCACGGCTAGCGGGGGCCACACAACACACAATGAGCAGTTCTTC. The encoded protein is CASSQDSTASGGHTTHNEQFF. The V call is TRBV4-2, the J call TRBJ2-1; 10 bases are shared with TRBD2. J gave up 5 bases and V 0 bases, and 19 bases lay outside the gene matches. The CDR3 is 21 residues long. Germline V gene sequence: CDR1 LGHNA, CDR2 YNFKEQ.

The chain links TRBV2 to TRBJ2-1; D is uncertain. Germline loops: CDR1 SNHLY, CDR2 FYNNEI. CDR3 length: 9 amino acids. V was clipped by 10 bases and J by 6 bases, with 4 bases between them. CDR3 region: CATTNEQFF. The CDR3 coding sequence is TGTGCCACCACCAATGAGCAGTTCTTC.

This chain links TRBV28 with TRBJ1-1; the D gene is possibly TRBD1 (6 bases). Germline V lookup: CDR1 MDHEN, CDR2 SYDVKM. With 7 bases removed from V and 4 bases from J, the gap between germline ends came to 13 bases. CDR3 length: 13 residues. This CDR3 reads CASTFGGGTEAFF. CDR3 DNA sequence: TGTGCCAGCACTTTCGGAGGGGGCACTGAAGCTTTCTTT.

V gene TRBV20-1 combines with J gene TRBJ2-7; tentative D call: TRBD2 (7 bases). The germline V and J ends were trimmed by 6 bases and 2 bases, with 20 bases remaining between them. In germline, CDR1 is DFQATT, CDR2 SNEGSKA (reference sequence). The CDR3 is 15 amino acids. CDR3 loop: CSALGAASGTYEQYF. Written as DNA, the CDR3 is TGCAGTGCCCTGGGGGCGGCTAGCGGTACCTACGAGCAGTACTTC.

This rearrangement joins TRBV7-9 to TRBJ1-5, with D uncertain. The V gene lost 5 bases and the J gene lost 3 bases, with 11 bases spanning the gap. This CDR3 spans 14 amino acids. Germline V CDR1 and CDR2: SEHNR, FQNEAQ (reference sequence). As DNA, the CDR3 is TGTGCCAGCAGCATCAGCGGTTCCAATCAGCCCCAGCATTTT. This sequence encodes CASSISGSNQPQHF.

CDR3 sequence reads: CSANKGGTEAFF. The CDR3 bases are TGCAGTGCTAATAAGGGGGGGACTGAAGCTTTCTTT. This chain links TRBV20-1 with TRBJ1-1; weak D call: TRBD1 (6 bases). CDR1 DFQATT and CDR2 SNEGSKA come from the germline V gene (reference sequence). With 4 bases removed from V and 5 bases from J, the gap between germline ends came to 11 bases. The CDR3 covers 12 residues.

This sequence joins TRBV27 and TRBJ2-7, with D possibly matching TRBD1 (6 bases). Trimming cost V 4 bases and J 2 bases, with 15 bases left between them. This CDR3 region has 15 residues. CDR1 and CDR2 from the germline V gene are MNHEY and SMNVEV (reference sequence). The CDR3 nucleotides are TGTGCCAGCAGTTCCCACAGGACAGTGACCTACGAGCAGTACTTC. It translates to CASSSHRTVTYEQYF.

The chain couples TRBV27 to TRBJ1-2; 7 positions agree with TRBD1. This CDR3 is built from 13 residues. V trimming: 6 bases; J trimming: 7 bases; junction bases outside the gene matches: 8. Germline values: CDR1 MNHEY, CDR2 SMNVEV (reference sequence). CDR3 loop: CASRQGTMGGYTF. CDR3 DNA: TGTGCCAGCAGACAGGGGACGATGGGTGGCTACACCTTC.

This clonotype was counted only a few times. This chain uses TRBV21-1 with TRBJ1-6; the table calls TRBD1, which could not be checked here. TRBV21-1 counts as a pseudogene. CDR3 length: 14 amino acids. CDR3 amino acids: CASRIGGCNSPLHF. The CDR3 DNA follows: TGTGCCAGCAGAATTGGGGGGTGTAATTCACCCCTCCACTTT.

J is TRBJ2-3 and V is TRBV10-2; D remains unclear. This CDR3 has 13 residues. Germline lookup yields CDR1 WSHSY and CDR2 SAAADI. Trimming removed 2 bases from V and 1 base from J, with 4 bases in between. The CDR3 nucleotides are TGCGCCAGCAGTGAGGTTGGCACAGATACGCAGTATTTT. Residues: CASSEVGTDTQYF.

V usage is TRBV20-1 and J usage is TRBJ2-5; D is possibly TRBD1 or TRBD2 (5 bases each). The CDR3 loop spans 14 amino acids. Germline lookup yields CDR1 DFQATT and CDR2 SNEGSKA (reference sequence). The V and J ends lost 6 bases and 3 bases respectively, with 17 bases between them. In nucleotides, the CDR3 is TGCAGTGCCAGGGCGCCAGGGACGAAAGAGACCCAGTACTTC. Its protein is CSARAPGTKETQYF.

The CDR3 protein is CASSPGLAGGGAEQFF. In DNA, the CDR3 is TGTGCCAGCAGCCCGGGACTAGCGGGAGGAGGGGCTGAGCAGTTCTTC. The gene calls are TRBV3-1 and TRBJ2-1; 15 bases match TRBD2. V lost 4 bases, J lost 9 bases, and 7 bases stayed unmatched. The CDR3 runs to 16 residues. From germline, CDR1 is LGHDT and CDR2 YNNKEL (reference sequence).

The CDR3 coding sequence is TGTGCCAGCAGCTTAGAGGATAGGGGGGCAGGAGCACCTAACTATGGCTACACCTTC. Its protein product is CASSLEDRGAGAPNYGYTF. The chain uses TRBV7-9 and TRBJ1-2; D is possibly TRBD1 (6 bases). Trimming cost V 1 base and J 0 bases, with 21 bases left between them. This CDR3 has 19 residues. Germline CDR1 and CDR2: SEHNR and FQNEAQ (reference sequence).

The chain joins TRBV18 to TRBJ2-7; maybe TRBD1 (6 bases). The CDR3 runs to 14 residues. Germline V gene sequence: CDR1 KGHSH, CDR2 LQKENI. V lost 6 bases to trimming and J lost 2 bases, with 14 bases between them. Written as DNA, the CDR3 is TGTGCCAGCTCCCTTCACAGGGAAACCTACGAGCAGTACTTC. Protein: CASSLHRETYEQYF.